This T cell receptor (beta chain) was observed in a study of response to subunit inactivated influenza vaccine. Regarding this clonotype: Its antigen is as yet unknown.

Study-wide points: It was the authors' suggestion that each seasonal influenza vaccination recruits few new T cells.

In TCRdb, the RT-PCR reads were re-called with MiXCR into one record per CDR3 protein. The repertoire includes about 520,000 distinct CDR3 sequences, around 7.7% of them detected once, and around 14% sits in the top ten. The clonotype originates from a man between 50 and 70 years old who received an inactivated influenza vaccine. Sequenced material: PBMCs from blood, taken about 23 months after vaccination.

CDR3 DNA sequence: TGTGCCAGCAGTTACGTAGCGAGTAGCACCGGGGAGCTGTTTTTT. Protein: CASSYVASSTGELFF. This chain uses TRBV6-2 or TRBV6-3 with TRBJ2-2; D may be TRBD2 (5 bases). The V and J ends lost 2 bases and 4 bases respectively, with 11 bases between them. The CDR3 length is 15 residues. CDR1 and CDR2 from the germline V gene are MNHEY and SVGEGT.